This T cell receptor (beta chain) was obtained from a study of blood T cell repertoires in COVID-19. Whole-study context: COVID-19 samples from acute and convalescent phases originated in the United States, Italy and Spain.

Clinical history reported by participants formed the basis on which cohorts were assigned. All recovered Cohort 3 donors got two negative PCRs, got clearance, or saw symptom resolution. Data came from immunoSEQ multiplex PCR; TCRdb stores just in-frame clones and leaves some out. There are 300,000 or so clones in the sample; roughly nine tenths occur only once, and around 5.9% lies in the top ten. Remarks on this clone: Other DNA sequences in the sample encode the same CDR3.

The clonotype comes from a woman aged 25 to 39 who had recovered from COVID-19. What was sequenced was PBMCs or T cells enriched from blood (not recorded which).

This CDR3 is CASSPTGDGYTF. DNA for the CDR3: TGTGCCAGCAGCCCCACAGGGGACGGCTACACCTTC. This chain links TRBV7-9 with TRBJ1-2; 7 bases align to TRBD1. With V trimmed by 5 bases and J by 8 bases, 5 bases remained unmatched. Germline V gene data show CDR1 as SEHNR and CDR2 as FQNEAQ (reference sequence). The length of the CDR3 is 12 residues.